The 4 T cell receptor beta chains below all came from one sample that was sequenced in a study of tumour-infiltrating T cells in Burkitt lymphoma. Only in-frame clones appear in the TCRdb table, and some are missing; sequencing was by immunoSEQ multiplex PCR. Of about 13,000 clones in the sample, roughly 87% were seen once. The source material was tumor tissue. All receptors come from a human donor with diffuse large B-cell lymphoma.

The J gene is TRBJ2-2, the V gene TRBV7-8, with D perhaps matching TRBD2 (5 bases). CDR3 length equals 18 residues. Trimming stripped 2 bases from V and 1 base from J, with 17 bases between. Looked up from germline, CDR1 is SGHVS and CDR2 is FQNEAQ. This CDR3 reads CASSLFVSASKNTGELFF. CDR3 DNA sequence: TGTGCCAGCAGCTTATTTGTTTCGGCTAGCAAGAACACCGGGGAGCTGTTTTTT.

This sequence joins TRBV5-1 and TRBJ2-7; 10 bases match TRBD2. V trimming: 1 base; J trimming: 4 bases; junction bases outside the gene matches: 8. Germline CDR1 SGHRS, CDR2 YFSETQ. This CDR3 has 16 amino acids. The CDR3 DNA reads TGCGCCAGCAGCTTGTCCCCTAGCGGGAGTCGGTACGAGCAGTACTTC. Its protein is CASSLSPSGSRYEQYF.

This chain links TRBV19 with TRBJ1-1; D is ambiguous. In germline, CDR1 is LNHDA, CDR2 SQIVND (reference sequence). V was clipped by 3 bases and J by 1 base, with 15 bases between them. This CDR3 comprises 16 residues. In DNA form, the CDR3 reads TGTGCCAGTAGTATTGATTTCGGGGTTACGAACACTGAAGCTTTCTTT. Its protein is CASSIDFGVTNTEAFF.

The chain joins TRBV5-4 to TRBJ1-1, with D possibly matching TRBD1 (5 bases). V lost 4 bases to trimming and J lost 2 bases, with 18 bases between them. The CDR3 has 16 amino acids. Germline CDR1 SGHNT, CDR2 YYREEE (reference sequence). CDR3 protein: CASSPVGGGRNTEAFF. In DNA form, the CDR3 reads TGTGCCAGCAGCCCCGTTGGGGGGGGTAGAAACACTGAAGCTTTCTTT.